This section outlines one TCR beta chain sequence together with its context. Its antigen target is currently unknown. Qualities for individual bases were not recorded, and no much larger clone is one base off. These data belong to a study of blood T cell repertoires in COVID-19 (dated by TCRdb to the early 2020s). About the full investigation: Samples covering the acute and convalescent phases of COVID-19 were provided by collaborators in the United States, Italy and Spain. The repertoires were released in a freely available public database meant as a resource for research on the immune response to SARS-CoV-2. Where available, HLA class I and class II types were taken from metadata supplied by the sample provider and were not determined by assay-based typing. The samples were drawn from two sources: the first 160 participants of the ongoing ImmuneRACE study, and 1,000 to 1,500 subjects contributed by 6 global collaborators. The dataset comprised deeply sampled blood TCRbeta repertoires from subjects exposed to, actively infected with, or recovered from COVID-19. Sample metadata almost always included a de-identified subject ID, COVID-19 status, age in years and sex. The material from the prospective study consisted of cDNA or gDNA derived from T cells, B-cell-depleted T cells, or PBMCs. Study-level results and caveats: How much clinical and demographic metadata was included differed by source and by participant, and the metadata was provided uncurated.

Spanning cysteine to phenylalanine, the CDR3 consists of 17 amino acids. The DNA shown is the 51-base CDR3, in frame from base 1. V has 1 base trimmed and J has 0 bases trimmed; junction bases matching no gene number 7. Per the germline V gene (reference sequence), LGHDT is the CDR1 and YNNKEL is the CDR2. Whole blood was collected in K2EDTA tubes by collaborating institutions according to the institutions' own protocols. For TCRbeta analysis, collaborators shipped samples in one of three forms: frozen whole blood, isolated PBMCs, or DNA extracted from either of those sample types. TCRbeta CDR3 regions were amplified from genomic DNA by means of the immunoSEQ Assay, a bias-controlled multiplex PCR. In the original analysis: The number of nucleated cells in each sample was estimated by amplification of reference gene primers within the assay. To quantify the absolute abundance of each unique TCRbeta CDR3 rearrangement, sequence reads were collapsed and filtered. Productive Simpson clonality was computed per sample as the square root of Simpson's diversity index over productive rearrangements. This is the immuneACCESS table as TCRdb keeps it, with only in-frame sequences that have V and J called. A part of the clones is gone; compared with another copy, unresolved V genes explain less than half, and the rest is unexplained. For V, J and clone size, that table is used; D and trimming come from the DNA. The table for this sample lists around 260,000 clones; roughly 90% of them were counted only once. The ten top clones hold about 0.7% of the sample.

The receptor comes from a human donor in a cohort sampled during active COVID-19. In this chain, TRBV3-1 (or the pseudogene TRBV3-2) is recombined with TRBJ2-3; 7 central nucleotides agree with TRBD2. Sequencing was carried out using peripheral blood. For the CDR3, the sequence is CASSQVWIGGSTDTQYF. At the DNA level, the sequence is TGTGCCAGCAGCCAAGTTTGGATCGGGGGGAGCACAGATACGCAGTATTTT.